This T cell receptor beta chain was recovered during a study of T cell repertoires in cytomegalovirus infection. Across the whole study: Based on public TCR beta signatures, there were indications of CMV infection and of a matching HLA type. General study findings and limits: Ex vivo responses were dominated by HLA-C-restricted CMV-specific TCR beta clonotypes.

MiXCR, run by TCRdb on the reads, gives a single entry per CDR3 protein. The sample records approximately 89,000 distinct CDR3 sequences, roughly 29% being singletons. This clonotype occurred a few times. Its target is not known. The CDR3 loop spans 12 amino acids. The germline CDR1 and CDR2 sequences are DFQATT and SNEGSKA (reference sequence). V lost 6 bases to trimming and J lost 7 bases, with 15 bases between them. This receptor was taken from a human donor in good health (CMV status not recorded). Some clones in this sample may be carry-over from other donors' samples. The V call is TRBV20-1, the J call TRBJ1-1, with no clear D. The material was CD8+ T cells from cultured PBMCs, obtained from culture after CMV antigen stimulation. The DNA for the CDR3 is TGCAGTGCCAATGGGGTCAGACTTGAAGCTTTCTTT. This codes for CSANGVRLEAFF.